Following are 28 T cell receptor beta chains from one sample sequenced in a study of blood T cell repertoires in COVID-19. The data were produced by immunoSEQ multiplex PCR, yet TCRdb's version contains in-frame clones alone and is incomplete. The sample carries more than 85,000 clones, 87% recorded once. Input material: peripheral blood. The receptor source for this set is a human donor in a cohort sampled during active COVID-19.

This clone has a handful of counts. The CDR3 coding sequence is TGTGCCAGCAGCTACAGGGGCCAGGGGTACCAAGAGACCCAGTACTTC. Its translation is CASSYRGQGYQETQYF. The J gene is TRBJ2-5, the V gene TRBV5-6; 7 bases fit TRBD1. This CDR3 is 16 amino acids long. V shed 3 bases and J 0 bases; nucleotides not matched to a gene: 8. CDR1 is SGHDT, CDR2 YYEEEE, per germline.

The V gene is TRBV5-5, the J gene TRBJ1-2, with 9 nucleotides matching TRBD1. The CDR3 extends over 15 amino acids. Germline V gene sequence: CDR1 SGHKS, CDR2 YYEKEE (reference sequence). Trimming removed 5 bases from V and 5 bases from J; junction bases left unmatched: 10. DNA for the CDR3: TGTGCCAGCAGTCCCGAGGGACAGGGTTCGTATGGCTACACCTTC. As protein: CASSPEGQGSYGYTF. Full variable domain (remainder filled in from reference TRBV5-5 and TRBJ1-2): DAGVTQSPTHLIKTRGQQVTLRCSPISGHKSVSWYQQVLGQGPQFIFQYYEKEERGRGNFPDRFSARQFPNYSSELNVNALLLGDSALYLCASSPEGQGSYGYTFGSGTRLTVV.

For the CDR3, the DNA is TGTGCCAGCAGCAATAGAAGGGGGCCAGGCTTCAATCAGCCCCAGCATTTT. Protein: CASSNRRGPGFNQPQHF. The chain combines TRBV7-4 with TRBJ1-5; 7 nucleotides align to TRBD1. The germline CDR1 and CDR2 sequences are SGHVT and SQSDAQ. The trim removed 5 bases at V and 3 bases at J, leaving 13 bases unmatched. The CDR3 is 17 amino acids.

The CDR3 bases are TGTGCCAGCAGTCACCCGACAGGGTACAATTCACCCCTCCACTTT. This sequence encodes CASSHPTGYNSPLHF. The chain recombines TRBV2 with TRBJ1-6, with TRBD1 matching over 7 bases. This CDR3 contains 15 residues. Unmatched junction bases numbered 8, after V lost 5 bases and J lost 7 bases. The V gene's germline CDR1 is SNHLY and CDR2 FYNNEI.

CDR3 loop: CASSFTIRGKNIQYF. In DNA, the CDR3 is TGTGCCAGCAGCTTCACCATTCGGGGCAAAAACATTCAGTACTTC. The chain is built from TRBV5-8 and TRBJ2-4; D is perhaps TRBD2 (5 bases). Germline CDR1 SGHTS, CDR2 YDEGEE. V was pared by 2 bases and J by 3 bases, with 12 bases between. The CDR3 sequence is 15 residues long.

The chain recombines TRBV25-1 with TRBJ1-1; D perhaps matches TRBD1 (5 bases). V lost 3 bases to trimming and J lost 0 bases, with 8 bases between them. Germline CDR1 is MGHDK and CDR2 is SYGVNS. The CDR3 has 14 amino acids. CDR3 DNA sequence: TGTGCCAGCAGTGAGGACATCCTGAACACTGAAGCTTTCTTT. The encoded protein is CASSEDILNTEAFF.

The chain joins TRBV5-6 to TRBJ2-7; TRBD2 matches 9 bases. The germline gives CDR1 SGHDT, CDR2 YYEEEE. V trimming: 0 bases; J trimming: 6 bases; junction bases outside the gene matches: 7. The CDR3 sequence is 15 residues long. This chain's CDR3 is CASSLASGMFFEQYF. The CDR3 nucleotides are TGTGCCAGCAGCTTGGCTAGCGGGATGTTCTTCGAGCAGTACTTC. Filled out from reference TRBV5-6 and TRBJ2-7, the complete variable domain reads DAGVTQSPTHLIKTRGQQVTLRCSPKSGHDTVSWYQQALGQGPQFIFQYYEEEERQRGNFPDRFSGHQFPNYSSELNVNALLLGDSALYLCASSLASGMFFEQYFGPGTRLTVT.

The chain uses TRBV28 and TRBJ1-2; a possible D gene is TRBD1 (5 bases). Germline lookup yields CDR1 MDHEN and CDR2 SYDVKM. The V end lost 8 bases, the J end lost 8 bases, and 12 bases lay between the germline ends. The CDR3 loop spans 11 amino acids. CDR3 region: CASPGPSGYTF. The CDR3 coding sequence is TGTGCCAGCCCAGGGCCAAGCGGCTACACCTTC.

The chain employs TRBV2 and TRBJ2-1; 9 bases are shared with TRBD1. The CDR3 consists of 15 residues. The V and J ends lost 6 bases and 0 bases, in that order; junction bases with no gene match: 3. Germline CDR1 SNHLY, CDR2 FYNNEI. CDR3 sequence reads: CASRRQGGSYNEQFF. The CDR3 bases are TGTGCCAGCAGAAGACAGGGGGGCTCCTACAATGAGCAGTTCTTC.

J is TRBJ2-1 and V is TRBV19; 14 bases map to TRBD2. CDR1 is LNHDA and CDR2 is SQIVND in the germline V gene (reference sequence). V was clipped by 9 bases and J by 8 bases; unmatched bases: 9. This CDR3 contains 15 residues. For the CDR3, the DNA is TGTGCCAGCTCCGGGACTAGCGGGAGAATCCATGAGCAGTTCTTC. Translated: CASSGTSGRIHEQFF.

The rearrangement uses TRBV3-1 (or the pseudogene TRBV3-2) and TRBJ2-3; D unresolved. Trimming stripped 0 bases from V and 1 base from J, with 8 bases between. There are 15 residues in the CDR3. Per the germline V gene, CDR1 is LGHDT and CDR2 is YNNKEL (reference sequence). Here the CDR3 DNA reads TGTGCCAGCAGCCAAGAATTCGGTCGCACAGATACGCAGTATTTT. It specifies CASSQEFGRTDTQYF.

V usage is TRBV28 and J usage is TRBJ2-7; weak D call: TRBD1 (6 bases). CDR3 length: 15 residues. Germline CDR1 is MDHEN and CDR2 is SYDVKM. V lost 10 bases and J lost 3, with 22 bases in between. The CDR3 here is CATLPYAQGIYEQYF. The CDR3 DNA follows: TGTGCCACCCTTCCTTACGCCCAGGGGATCTACGAGCAGTACTTC.

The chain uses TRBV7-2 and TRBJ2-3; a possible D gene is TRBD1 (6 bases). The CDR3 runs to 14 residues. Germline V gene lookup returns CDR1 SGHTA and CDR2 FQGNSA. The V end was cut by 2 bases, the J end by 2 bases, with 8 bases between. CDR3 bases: TGTGCCAGCAGCTTAAACAGGGACACAGATACGCAGTATTTT. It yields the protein CASSLNRDTDTQYF.

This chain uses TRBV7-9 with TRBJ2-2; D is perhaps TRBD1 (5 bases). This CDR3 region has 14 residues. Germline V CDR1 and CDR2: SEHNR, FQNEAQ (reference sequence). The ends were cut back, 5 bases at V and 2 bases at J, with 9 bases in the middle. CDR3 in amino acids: CASSPDRNTGELFF. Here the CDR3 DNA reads TGTGCCAGCAGCCCTGACAGAAACACCGGGGAGCTGTTTTTT.

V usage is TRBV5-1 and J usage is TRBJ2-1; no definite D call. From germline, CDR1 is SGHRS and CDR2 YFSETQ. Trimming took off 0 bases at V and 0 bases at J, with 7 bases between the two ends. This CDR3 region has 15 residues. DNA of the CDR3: TGCGCCAGCAGCTTGGCGGAGAGCTCCTACAATGAGCAGTTCTTC. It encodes CASSLAESSYNEQFF.

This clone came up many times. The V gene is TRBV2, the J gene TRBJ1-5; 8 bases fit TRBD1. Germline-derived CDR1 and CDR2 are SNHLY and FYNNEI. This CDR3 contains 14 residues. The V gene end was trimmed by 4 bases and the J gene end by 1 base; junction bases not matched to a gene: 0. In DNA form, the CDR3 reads TGTGCCAGCAGTGCAGGGGGCAGCAATCAGCCCCAGCATTTT. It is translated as CASSAGGSNQPQHF. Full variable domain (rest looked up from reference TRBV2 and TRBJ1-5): EPEVTQTPSHQVTQMGQEVILRCVPISNHLYFYWYRQILGQKVEFLVSFYNNEISEKSEIFDDQFSVERPDGSNFTLKIRSTKLEDSAMYFCASSAGGSNQPQHFGDGTRLSIL.

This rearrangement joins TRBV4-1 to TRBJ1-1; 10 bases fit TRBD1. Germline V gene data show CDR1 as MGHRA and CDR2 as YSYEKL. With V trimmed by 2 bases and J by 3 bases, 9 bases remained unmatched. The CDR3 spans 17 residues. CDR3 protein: CASSQRQGAFGDTEAFF. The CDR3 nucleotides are TGCGCCAGCAGCCAAAGACAGGGGGCATTTGGGGACACTGAAGCTTTCTTT.

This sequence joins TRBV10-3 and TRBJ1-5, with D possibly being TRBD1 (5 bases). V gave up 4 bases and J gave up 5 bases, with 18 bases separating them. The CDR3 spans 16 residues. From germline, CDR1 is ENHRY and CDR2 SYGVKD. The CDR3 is CAISGGLGKGDQPQHF. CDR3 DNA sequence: TGTGCCATCAGTGGGGGATTGGGGAAAGGGGATCAGCCCCAGCATTTT.

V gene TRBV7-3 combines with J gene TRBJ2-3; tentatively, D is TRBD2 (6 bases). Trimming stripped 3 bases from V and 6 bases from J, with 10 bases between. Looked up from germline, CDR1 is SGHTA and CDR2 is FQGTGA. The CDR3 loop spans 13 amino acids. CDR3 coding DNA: TGTGCCAGCAGCTTGGCGGGAAGGGATACGCAGTATTTT. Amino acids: CASSLAGRDTQYF. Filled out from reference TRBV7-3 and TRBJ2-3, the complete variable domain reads GAGVSQTPSNKVTEKGKYVELRCDPISGHTALYWYRQSLGQGPEFLIYFQGTGAADDSGLPNDRFFAVRPEGSVSTLKIQRTERGDSAVYLCASSLAGRDTQYFGPGTRLTVL.

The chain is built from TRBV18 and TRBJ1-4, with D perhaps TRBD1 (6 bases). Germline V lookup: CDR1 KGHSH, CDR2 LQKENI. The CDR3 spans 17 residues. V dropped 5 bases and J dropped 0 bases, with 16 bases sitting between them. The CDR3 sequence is CASSSTGASATNEKLFF. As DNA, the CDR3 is TGTGCCAGCTCATCGACAGGAGCTTCGGCAACTAATGAAAAACTGTTTTTT.

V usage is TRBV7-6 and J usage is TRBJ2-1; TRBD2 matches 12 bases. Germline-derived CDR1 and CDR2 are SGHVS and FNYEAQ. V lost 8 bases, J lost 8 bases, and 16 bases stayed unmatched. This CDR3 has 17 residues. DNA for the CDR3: TGTGCCAGCGCAGGGCTAGCGGGAGGGGCGCGGTGGGATGAGCAGTTCTTC. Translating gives CASAGLAGGARWDEQFF.

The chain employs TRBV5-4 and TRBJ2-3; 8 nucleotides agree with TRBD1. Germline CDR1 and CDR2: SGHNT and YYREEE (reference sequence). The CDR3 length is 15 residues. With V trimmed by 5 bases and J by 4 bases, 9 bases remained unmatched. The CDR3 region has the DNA TGTGCCAGCAGATCTGACAGGGGTGGCGCAGATACGCAGTATTTT. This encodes CASRSDRGGADTQYF.

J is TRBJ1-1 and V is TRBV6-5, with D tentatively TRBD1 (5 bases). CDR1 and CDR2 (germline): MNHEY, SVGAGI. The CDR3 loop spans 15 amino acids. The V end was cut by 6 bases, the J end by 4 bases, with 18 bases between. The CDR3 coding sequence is TGTGCCAGCAGCCCCATTGGGGCGCCGGGCACTGAAGCTTTCTTT. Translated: CASSPIGAPGTEAFF.

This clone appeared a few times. The CDR3 sequence is CASRLRQGAAEAFF. The CDR3 region has the DNA TGTGCCAGCAGGCTAAGACAGGGGGCAGCCGAAGCTTTCTTT. The chain recombines TRBV2 with TRBJ1-1; TRBD1 agrees at 10 bases. This CDR3 contains 14 residues. V was pared by 6 bases and J by 8 bases, with 9 bases of the junction left unmatched. Per germline, CDR1 SNHLY and CDR2 FYNNEI. Full variable domain (missing parts from reference TRBV2 and TRBJ1-1): EPEVTQTPSHQVTQMGQEVILRCVPISNHLYFYWYRQILGQKVEFLVSFYNNEISEKSEIFDDQFSVERPDGSNFTLKIRSTKLEDSAMYFCASRLRQGAAEAFFGQGTRLTVV.

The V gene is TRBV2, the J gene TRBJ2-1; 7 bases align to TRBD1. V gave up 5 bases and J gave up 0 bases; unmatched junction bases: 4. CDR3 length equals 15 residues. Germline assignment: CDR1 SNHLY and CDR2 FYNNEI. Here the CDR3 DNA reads TGTGCCAGCAGTCAACAGGGGAACTCCTACAATGAGCAGTTCTTC. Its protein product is CASSQQGNSYNEQFF.

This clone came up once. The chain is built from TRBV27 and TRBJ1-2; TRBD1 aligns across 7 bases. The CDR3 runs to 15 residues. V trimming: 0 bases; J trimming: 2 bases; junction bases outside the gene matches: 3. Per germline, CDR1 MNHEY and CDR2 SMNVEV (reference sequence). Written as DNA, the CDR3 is TGTGCCAGCAGTTTATCGGGACAGACCAACTATGGCTACACCTTC. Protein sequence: CASSLSGQTNYGYTF.

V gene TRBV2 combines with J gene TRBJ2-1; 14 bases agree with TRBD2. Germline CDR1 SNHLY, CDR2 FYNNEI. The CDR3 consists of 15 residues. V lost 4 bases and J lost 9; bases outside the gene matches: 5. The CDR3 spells CASSAGTSGSSEQFF. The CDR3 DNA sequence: TGTGCCAGCAGTGCCGGGACTAGCGGGAGCTCTGAGCAGTTCTTC.

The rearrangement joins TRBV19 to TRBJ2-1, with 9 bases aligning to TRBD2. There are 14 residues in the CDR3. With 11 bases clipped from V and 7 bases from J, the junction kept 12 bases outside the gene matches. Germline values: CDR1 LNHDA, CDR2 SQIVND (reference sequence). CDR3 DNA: TGTGCCGTTGGGACTGGGACTAGCAAGAATGAGCAGTTCTTC. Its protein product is CAVGTGTSKNEQFF.